This TCR beta chain was sequenced during a study of human T cells and chemical hapten exposure. This clonotype was seen repeatedly, ten times or more. The antigen remains unidentified. The study, taken as a whole, reports: Controls formed significantly fewer large CDR3 similarity clusters than expanded TCRs did.

Time point indicated: patch test 1, 2 weeks after DPC sensitization. Specified treatment: therapeutic diphenylcyclopropenone sensitization with weekly scalp DPC. The CDR3 loop spans 14 amino acids. Per germline, CDR1 SQVTM and CDR2 ANQGSEA. The V gene end was trimmed by 6 bases and the J gene end by 4 bases; junction bases not matched to a gene: 7. TCRdb reprocessed the RACE reads with MiXCR, giving one entry per CDR3 protein. There are around 380,000 distinct CDR3 sequences in the sample; approximately 4.4% occur only once, and approximately 2.5% lies in the top ten. This sequence joins TRBV29-1 and TRBJ2-2, with 8 bases fitting TRBD2. The material sequenced was whole blood, taken in connection with sensitization to the hapten diphenylcyclopropenone (DPC). This TCR derives from a woman between 50 and 59 years old with alopecia areata. Some clones in this sample may be carry-over from other donors' samples. CDR3 residues: CSVQSLAGTGELFF. The CDR3 bases are TGCAGCGTCCAGAGCCTAGCGGGCACCGGGGAGCTGTTTTTT.